The clone carrying this T cell receptor (beta chain) was observed at least ten times. Its antigen is unknown. Researchers made TCR beta libraries by using iRepertoire HTBI primers and running Arm-PCR on CDR3 regions. Each CDR3 protein is one row after TCRdb ran MiXCR on the multiplex PCR reads. In the table there are more than 450,000 distinct CDR3 sequences, around 15% of which are singletons. This specimen belongs to a study of regulatory T cells in long-lasting Graves disease. Study observations and caveats: Clonotypes that were public and shared totalled roughly 3,000 in persistent patients versus 966 in new patients.

As to time point: newly diagnosed GD, antithyroid drugs for less than 3 months. The TCR library was prepared using RNA isolated from PBMCs. This sample was also put to use in a study of T cells in Graves' hyperthyroidism and ophthalmopathy.

This sample comprised peripheral blood mononuclear cells (PBMCs), obtained at new diagnosis, from a patient treated with antithyroid drugs. The receptor comes from a man between 35 and 55 years old with Graves disease.

CDR3 coding DNA: TGTGCCAGCAGTACTTTCGGGACATCTTACGAGCAGTACTTC. Translated, it gives CASSTFGTSYEQYF. The chain joins TRBV28 to TRBJ2-7, with D possibly TRBD1 on 6 matching bases. Germline V gene sequence: CDR1 MDHEN, CDR2 SYDVKM. The CDR3 is 14 residues long. V lost 5 bases to trimming and J lost 4 bases, with 15 bases between them.